The rows below give T cell receptor beta chains drawn from one sample of a study of CD8 T cells in Susac syndrome. MiXCR was run by TCRdb on the immunoSEQ multiplex PCR reads, yielding one entry per CDR3 protein. The table has some 120,000 distinct CDR3 sequences, just under 95% seen once. Sequencing was carried out using CD4+ T cells from PBMCs. The source is a human donor in good health. Both conserved end residues are part of each CDR3. D genes are given only for firm matches. For some rows the clone size is stated as once, few or many, or as a class when expanded; others skip it.

j_gene | abundance | v_gene | d_gene | CDR3nt | CDR3aa
TRBJ2-7 | NA | TRBV20-1 | TRBD1 | TGCAGTGCTGCTGTGCCGGGACAGTCCTACGAGCAGTACTTC | CSAAVPGQSYEQYF
TRBJ1-2 | NA | TRBV6-5 | TRBD1 | TGTGCCAGCAGAACCACAGGACAGGCTACGGATGGCTACACCTTC | CASRTTGQATDGYTF
TRBJ2-5 | once | TRBV7-9 | NA | TGTGCCAGCAGCTTAGTGAGGGTCTCATACCAAGGGACCCAGTACTTC | CASSLVRVSYQGTQYF
TRBJ1-4 | NA | TRBV14 | NA | TGTGCCAGCAGCCACCTGGGAGCAACTAATGAAAAACTGTTTTTT | CASSHLGATNEKLFF
TRBJ2-2 | NA | TRBV18 | TRBD2 | TGTGCCAGCTCACCAGTGGTACTAGCGGGAGTAGTCACCGGGGAGCTGTTTTTT | CASSPVVLAGVVTGELFF
TRBJ2-7 | NA | TRBV9 | NA | TGTGCCAGCAGCGCCGGGACCTATACCTACGAGCAGTACTTC | CASSAGTYTYEQYF
TRBJ1-4 | NA | TRBV25-1 | TRBD1 | TGTGCCAGCAGTGAAAGACAGGGAGGGCTGTTTTTT | CASSERQGGLFF
TRBJ2-4 | NA | TRBV28 | TRBD2 | TGTGCCAGCAGTACAAGCGGGACAGCCAAAAACATTCAGTACTTC | CASSTSGTAKNIQYF
TRBJ2-3 | NA | TRBV19 | TRBD1 | TGTGCCAGTAGTACGGGACAGCAGTTGGGTACGCAGTATTTT | CASSTGQQLGTQYF
TRBJ1-1 | once | TRBV3-1 | NA | TGTGCCAGCAGCCTAACCCTGACAGCCCGGGAAGCTTTCTTT | CASSLTLTAREAFF
TRBJ2-3 | NA | TRBV10-1 | NA | TGCGCCAGCAGTGAGTCGTTGCGGGATACGCAGTATTTT | CASSESLRDTQYF
TRBJ2-3 | NA | TRBV5-1 | TRBD2 | TGCGCCAGCAGCTTGACTAGCGGGAATCTAAATACGCAGTATTTT | CASSLTSGNLNTQYF
TRBJ2-7 | NA | TRBV10-3 | NA | TGTGCCATCAGGGACAGCGTTTCCTACGAGCAGTACTTC | CAIRDSVSYEQYF
TRBJ1-1 | NA | TRBV29-1 | NA | TGCAGCGCAGGACCTTCCACGGGAAGAACTGAAGCTTTCTTT | CSAGPSTGRTEAFF
TRBJ2-5 | NA | TRBV15 | NA | TGTGCCACCAGCAGCCGGGACAAAAGATTGGAAGAGACCCAGTACTTC | CATSSRDKRLEETQYF